Listed below are T cell receptor beta chains from one sample, sequenced in a study of T cell changes during pregnancy in multiple sclerosis. TCRdb's table, derived via immunoSEQ multiplex PCR, lists solely in-frame clones and lacks some. In the table there are more than 45,000 clones, approximately 92% of which are singletons. The sequencing used CD4+ T cells from peripheral blood mononuclear cells, collected in the second trimester of pregnancy. These receptors were taken from a female donor in good health, enrolled as a control in a pregnancy study. The CDR3 runs from the conserved cysteine through the conserved F or W. The D gene is left open where the match is weak. The size entry is marked missing in some rows and otherwise reads once, few, many or a size class.

TRBV28,TRBJ2-3,NA,NA,14,TGTGCCAGCAGTTTAAACGGGGACACAGATACGCAGTATTTT,CASSLNGDTDTQYF
TRBV2,TRBJ2-7,NA,NA,11,TGTGCCAGCAGGGTAGCCTACGAGCAGTACTTC,CASRVAYEQYF
TRBV5-1,TRBJ1-1,NA,TRBD1,14,TGCGCCAGCAGCTGGGACAGTCCAAACACTGAAGCTTTCTTT,CASSWDSPNTEAFF
TRBV30,TRBJ2-7,once,TRBD2,13,TGTGCCTTAACTTTAGCGGGGCGCTACGAGCAGTACTTC,CALTLAGRYEQYF
TRBV19,TRBJ1-1,once,TRBD1,14,TGTGCCAGTAGTATGCGGACAGGGAATACTGAAGCTTTCTTT,CASSMRTGNTEAFF
TRBV7-6,TRBJ2-7,NA,NA,13,TGTGCCAGCAGCTCCTACGGGTCGCGTGAGCAGTACTTC,CASSSYGSREQYF
TRBV7-9,TRBJ1-4,NA,TRBD1,15,TGTGCCAGCAGCCCTCAACAGGGGGCTAATGAAAAACTGTTTTTT,CASSPQQGANEKLFF
TRBV5-1,TRBJ1-1,NA,TRBD1,17,TGCGCCAGCAGCACGGACAGGTTTGGTCTCCCTTGGACTGAAGCTTTCTTT,CASSTDRFGLPWTEAFF
TRBV4-1,TRBJ2-1,NA,NA,14,TGCGCCAGCAGCCAAGATAGGCAGGGCAATGAGCAGTTCTTC,CASSQDRQGNEQFF
TRBV7-9,TRBJ2-7,NA,NA,12,TGTGCCAGCAGCTTAGTGAGCTACGAGCAGTACTTC,CASSLVSYEQYF
TRBV28,TRBJ1-4,NA,NA,15,TGTGCCAGCAGCCCTTCGGGAGGGTTTAATGAAAAACTGTTTTTT,CASSPSGGFNEKLFF
TRBV11-2,TRBJ2-5,NA,TRBD1,14,TGTGCCAGCAGCTTCGGGACAGGGCGGGAGACCCAGTACTTC,CASSFGTGRETQYF
TRBV5-4,TRBJ2-3,NA,TRBD2,16,TGTGCCAGCAGCTACGTACTAGCGGGAGCGACAGATACGCAGTATTTT,CASSYVLAGATDTQYF
TRBV7-2,TRBJ2-7,NA,NA,15,TGTGCCAGCAGCTTAGGTTATCGACAGGTCTACGAGCAGTACTTC,CASSLGYRQVYEQYF
TRBV7-9,TRBJ1-5,NA,NA,12,TGTGCCAGCAGCTTAAATATCCAGCCCCAGCATTTT,CASSLNIQPQHF
TRBV2,TRBJ2-3,NA,TRBD2,16,TGTGCCAGCAGTGCCCGTGCTAGCGGCCGCACAGATACGCAGTATTTT,CASSARASGRTDTQYF
TRBV19,TRBJ1-4,few,NA,15,TGTGCCAGTAGTGCCCAGAGTGGTCGCGGTGAAAAACTGTTTTTT,CASSAQSGRGEKLFF
TRBV4-2,TRBJ1-2,NA,NA,16,TGTGCCAGCAGCCGATTACAGGGCCCGTCTAACTATGGCTACACCTTC,CASSRLQGPSNYGYTF
TRBV29-1,TRBJ2-7,NA,NA,13,TGCAGCGTTGGTCCACAGACCTCCTACGAGCAGTACTTC,CSVGPQTSYEQYF
TRBV11-3,TRBJ2-1,NA,NA,14,TGTGCCAGCAGCCTATCCCCAACGATTAATGAGCAGTTCTTC,CASSLSPTINEQFF
TRBV7-6,TRBJ2-7,once,TRBD2,13,TGTGCCAGCAGCATTGGACTAGCAAGAGAGCAGTACTTC,CASSIGLAREQYF
TRBV25-1,TRBJ1-1,few,NA,11,TGTGCCAGCACAGGGTACACTGAAGCTTTCTTT,CASTGYTEAFF
TRBV5-1,TRBJ1-6,NA,TRBD1,15,TGCGCCAGCAGCTTGGACAGGGGAGCGAATTCACCCCTCCACTTT,CASSLDRGANSPLHF
TRBV5-1,TRBJ2-7,NA,NA,14,TGCGCCAGCAGCTTGGGGGGGGGCTTCTACGAGCAGTACTTC,CASSLGGGFYEQYF
TRBV28,TRBJ2-7,NA,TRBD2,15,TGTGCCAGCAGTTCCTCGGGACTAGCGGCCCTTCAGCAGTACTTC,CASSSSGLAALQQYF
TRBV5-4,TRBJ2-1,NA,NA,15,TGTGCCAGCAGACGTTGGGGGGATTCCTACAATGAGCAGTTCTTC,CASRRWGDSYNEQFF
TRBV28,TRBJ1-6,NA,TRBD1,15,TGTGCCAGCAGACCAGGGGGCTTAGAGAATTCACCCCTCCACTTT,CASRPGGLENSPLHF
TRBV11-3,TRBJ2-3,NA,TRBD1,14,TGTGCCAGCAGCTTATCGGACAGGGGACTTTCGCAGTATTTT,CASSLSDRGLSQYF
TRBV19,TRBJ2-3,NA,TRBD1,17,TGTGCCAGTAGTATAGCTCTGACAGGGGGCACGTCAGATACGCAGTATTTT,CASSIALTGGTSDTQYF
TRBV30,TRBJ1-2,NA,TRBD1,14,TGTGCCTGGAGTGCAACAGGGGCCAACTATGGCTACACCTTC,CAWSATGANYGYTF
TRBV6-1,TRBJ2-7,once,TRBD1,14,TGTGCCAGCAGTAGACCGGGACAGGGGTCCGAGCAGTACTTC,CASSRPGQGSEQYF
TRBV7-3,TRBJ2-1,NA,TRBD2,13,TGTGCCAGCAGTCGTAGCGGGAGCTATGAGCAGTTCTTC,CASSRSGSYEQFF
TRBV6-1,TRBJ2-5,NA,TRBD2,15,TGTGCCAGCAGTGATATAGCGGGAGGGGAAGAGACCCAGTACTTC,CASSDIAGGEETQYF
TRBV27,TRBJ1-6,NA,TRBD1,15,TGTGCCAGCAGTTCGGACAGGGGCCGCAATTCACCCCTCCACTTT,CASSSDRGRNSPLHF
TRBV6-6,TRBJ1-4,once,TRBD1,15,TGTGCCAGCAGGTCCTCCCAGGGGGCAACAGAAAAACTGTTTTTT,CASRSSQGATEKLFF
TRBV19,TRBJ1-5,NA,NA,18,TGTGCCAGTAGTATCGGCGGAGGGCAATCGTATAGCAATCAGCCCCAGCATTTT,CASSIGGGQSYSNQPQHF
TRBV2,TRBJ1-1,NA,NA,13,TGTGCCAGCAAATTTTCAGAGAACACTGAAGCTTTCTTT,CASKFSENTEAFF
TRBV28,TRBJ1-4,NA,NA,14,TGTGCCAGCAGCCAGAGGTTGGCTAATGAAAAACTGTTTTTT,CASSQRLANEKLFF
TRBV7-2,TRBJ2-7,NA,TRBD2,17,TGTGCCAGCAGCTCCCCGACTAGCGGGAGGGCCCTCTACGAGCAGTACTTC,CASSSPTSGRALYEQYF
TRBV2,TRBJ2-1,NA,TRBD2,15,TGTGCCAGCAGTGAACTCGCGGGGGGGCATAATGAGCAGTTCTTC,CASSELAGGHNEQFF
TRBV6-5,TRBJ2-5,NA,TRBD1,13,TGTGCCAGCAGTACCCAGGGGGCTCAGACCCAGTACTTC,CASSTQGAQTQYF
TRBV2,TRBJ1-1,NA,NA,14,TGTGCCAGCTCCTTGGAGGGAGTTAACACTGAAGCTTTCTTT,CASSLEGVNTEAFF
TRBV5-4,TRBJ1-2,NA,NA,13,TGTGCCAGCAGCTTGGTAGGAGGCTATGGCTACACCTTC,CASSLVGGYGYTF
TRBV28,TRBJ1-2,NA,TRBD1,16,TGTGCCAGCAGTGGGCTCTCAGGGGGTGTTAACTATGGCTACACCTTC,CASSGLSGGVNYGYTF
TRBV19,TRBJ1-3,NA,NA,15,TGTGCCAGTAGGAACACAGGGTGGCCTGGAAACACCATATATTTT,CASRNTGWPGNTIYF
TRBV5-4,TRBJ2-7,once,NA,14,TGTGCCAGCACCAAACTTGGGGCTCCCTACGAGCAGTACTTC,CASTKLGAPYEQYF
TRBV18,TRBJ1-3,NA,TRBD1,16,TGTGCCAGCCCACCGAACCTCGGACAGGAGGGAAACACCATATATTTT,CASPPNLGQEGNTIYF
TRBV7-3,TRBJ2-7,NA,TRBD2,17,TGTGCCAGCAGCTTCCCAACCGGACTAGCGCAAACCTACGAGCAGTACTTC,CASSFPTGLAQTYEQYF
TRBV2,TRBJ1-4,NA,TRBD1,15,TGTGCCAGCGGACAGGGGGCGCTTACTAATGAAAAACTGTTTTTT,CASGQGALTNEKLFF
TRBV10-3,TRBJ1-2,once,NA,13,TGTGCCATCAGTTCTGGACAGAGCTATGGCTACACCTTC,CAISSGQSYGYTF